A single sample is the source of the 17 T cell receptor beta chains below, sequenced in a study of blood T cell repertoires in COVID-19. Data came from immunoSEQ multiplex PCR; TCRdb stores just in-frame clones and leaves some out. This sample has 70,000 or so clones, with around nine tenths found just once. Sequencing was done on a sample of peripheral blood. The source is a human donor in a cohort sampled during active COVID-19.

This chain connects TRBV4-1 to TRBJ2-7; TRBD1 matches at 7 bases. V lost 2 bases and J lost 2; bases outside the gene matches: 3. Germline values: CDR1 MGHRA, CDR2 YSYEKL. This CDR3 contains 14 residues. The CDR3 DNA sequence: TGCGCCAGCAGCCAACACGGGACAGCCTACGAGCAGTACTTC. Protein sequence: CASSQHGTAYEQYF.

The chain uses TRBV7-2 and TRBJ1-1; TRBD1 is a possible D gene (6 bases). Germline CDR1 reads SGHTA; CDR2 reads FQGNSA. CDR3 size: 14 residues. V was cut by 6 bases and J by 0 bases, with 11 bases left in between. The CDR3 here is CASSPTGLNTEAFF. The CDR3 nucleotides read TGTGCCAGCAGTCCAACAGGGCTGAACACTGAAGCTTTCTTT.

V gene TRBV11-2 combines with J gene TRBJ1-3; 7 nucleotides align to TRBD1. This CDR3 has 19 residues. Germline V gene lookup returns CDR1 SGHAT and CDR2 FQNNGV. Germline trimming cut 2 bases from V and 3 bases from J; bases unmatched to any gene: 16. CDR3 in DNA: TGTGCCAGCAGCTTATTCGGACCCCGGACAGGCCAGTTTGGAAACACCATATATTTT. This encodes CASSLFGPRTGQFGNTIYF. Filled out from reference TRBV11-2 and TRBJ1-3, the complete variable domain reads EAGVAQSPRYKIIEKRQSVAFWCNPISGHATLYWYQQILGQGPKLLIQFQNNGVVDDSQLPKDRFSAERLKGVDSTLKIQPAKLEDSAVYLCASSLFGPRTGQFGNTIYFGEGSWLTVV.

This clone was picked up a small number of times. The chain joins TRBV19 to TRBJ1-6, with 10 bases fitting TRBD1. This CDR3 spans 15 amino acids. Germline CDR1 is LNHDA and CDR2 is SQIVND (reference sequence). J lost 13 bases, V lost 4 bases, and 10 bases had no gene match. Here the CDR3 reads CASSTGGTGASPLHF. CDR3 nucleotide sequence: TGTGCCAGTAGTACCGGGGGGACAGGGGCCTCGCCCCTCCACTTT. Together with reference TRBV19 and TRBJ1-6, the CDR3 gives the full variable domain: DGGITQSPKYLFRKEGQNVTLSCEQNLNHDAMYWYRQDPGQGLRLIYYSQIVNDFQKGDIAEGYSVSREKKESFPLTVTSAQKNPTAFYLCASSTGGTGASPLHFGNGTRLTVT.

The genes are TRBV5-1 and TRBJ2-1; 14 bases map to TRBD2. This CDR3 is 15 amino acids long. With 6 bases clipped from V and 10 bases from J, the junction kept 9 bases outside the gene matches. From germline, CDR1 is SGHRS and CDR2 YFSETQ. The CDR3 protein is CASNPGLAGVAEQFF. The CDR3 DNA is TGCGCCAGCAATCCGGGACTAGCGGGAGTGGCGGAGCAGTTCTTC.

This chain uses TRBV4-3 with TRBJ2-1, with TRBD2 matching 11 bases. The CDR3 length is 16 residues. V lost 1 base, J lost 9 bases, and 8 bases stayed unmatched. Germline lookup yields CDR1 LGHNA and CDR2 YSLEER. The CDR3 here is CASSQGRLAGMGEQFF. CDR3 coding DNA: TGCGCCAGCAGCCAAGGAAGACTAGCGGGAATGGGTGAGCAGTTCTTC.

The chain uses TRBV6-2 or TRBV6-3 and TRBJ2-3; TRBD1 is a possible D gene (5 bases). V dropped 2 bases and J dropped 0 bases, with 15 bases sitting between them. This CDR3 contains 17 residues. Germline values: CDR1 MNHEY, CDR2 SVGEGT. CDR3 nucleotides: TGTGCCAGCAGTTACCGCGATCCACAGGCTAGCACAGATACGCAGTATTTT. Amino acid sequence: CASSYRDPQASTDTQYF.

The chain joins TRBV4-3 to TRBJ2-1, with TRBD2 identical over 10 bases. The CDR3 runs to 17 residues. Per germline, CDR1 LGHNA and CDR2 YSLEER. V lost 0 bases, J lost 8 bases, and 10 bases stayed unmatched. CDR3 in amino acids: CASSQEKGLAGVDEQFF. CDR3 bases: TGCGCCAGCAGCCAAGAAAAGGGGCTAGCGGGAGTTGATGAGCAGTTCTTC.

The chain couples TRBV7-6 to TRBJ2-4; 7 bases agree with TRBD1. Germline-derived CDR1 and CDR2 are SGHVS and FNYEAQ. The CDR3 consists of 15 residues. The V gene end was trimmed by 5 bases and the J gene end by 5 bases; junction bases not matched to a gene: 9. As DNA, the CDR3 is TGTGCCAGCAGCCCGGGACAGAGGGGCCAAAACATTCAGTACTTC. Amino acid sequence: CASSPGQRGQNIQYF.

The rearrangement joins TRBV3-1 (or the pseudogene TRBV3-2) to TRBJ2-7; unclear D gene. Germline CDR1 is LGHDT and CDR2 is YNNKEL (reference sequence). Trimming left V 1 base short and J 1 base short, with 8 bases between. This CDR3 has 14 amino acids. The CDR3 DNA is TGTGCCAGCAGCCAAGTGGAGAGATCCTACGAGCAGTACTTC. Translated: CASSQVERSYEQYF.

The CDR3 nucleotides read TGCGCCAGCAGTGACCCGTGGGGACAGGCCACAGATACGCAGTATTTT. Protein: CASSDPWGQATDTQYF. The genes are TRBV10-2 and TRBJ2-3; the match to TRBD1 covers 8 bases. V lost 3 bases, J lost 2 bases, and 7 bases stayed unmatched. In germline, CDR1 is WSHSY, CDR2 SAAADI. The CDR3 covers 16 residues.

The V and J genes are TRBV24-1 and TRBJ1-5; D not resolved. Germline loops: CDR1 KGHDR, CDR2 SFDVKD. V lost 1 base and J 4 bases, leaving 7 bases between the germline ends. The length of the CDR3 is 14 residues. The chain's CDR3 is CATSDFDTNQPQHF. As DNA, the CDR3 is TGTGCCACCAGTGATTTTGACACGAATCAGCCCCAGCATTTT.

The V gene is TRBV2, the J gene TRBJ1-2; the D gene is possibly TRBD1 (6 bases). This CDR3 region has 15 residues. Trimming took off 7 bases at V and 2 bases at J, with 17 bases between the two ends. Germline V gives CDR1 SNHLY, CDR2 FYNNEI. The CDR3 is CASKDRSGRNYGYTF. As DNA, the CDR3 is TGTGCCAGCAAAGACAGGTCAGGGCGAAACTATGGCTACACCTTC. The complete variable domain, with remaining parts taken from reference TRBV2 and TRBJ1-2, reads EPEVTQTPSHQVTQMGQEVILRCVPISNHLYFYWYRQILGQKVEFLVSFYNNEISEKSEIFDDQFSVERPDGSNFTLKIRSTKLEDSAMYFCASKDRSGRNYGYTFGSGTRLTVV.

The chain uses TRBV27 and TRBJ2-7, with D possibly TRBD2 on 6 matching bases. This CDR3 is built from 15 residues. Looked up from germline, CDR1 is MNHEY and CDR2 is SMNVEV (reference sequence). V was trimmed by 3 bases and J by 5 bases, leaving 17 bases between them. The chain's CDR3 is CASSFGGMAPNEQYF. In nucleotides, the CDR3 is TGTGCCAGCAGTTTCGGAGGGATGGCCCCTAACGAGCAGTACTTC.

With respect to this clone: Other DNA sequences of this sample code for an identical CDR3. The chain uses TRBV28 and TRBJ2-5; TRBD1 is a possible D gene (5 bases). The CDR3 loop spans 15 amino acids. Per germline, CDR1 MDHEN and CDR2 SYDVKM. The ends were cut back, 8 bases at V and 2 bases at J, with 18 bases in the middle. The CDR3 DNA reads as TGTGCCAGCTCCCTAGACAGTCAAGCACAAGAGACCCAGTACTTC. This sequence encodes CASSLDSQAQETQYF.

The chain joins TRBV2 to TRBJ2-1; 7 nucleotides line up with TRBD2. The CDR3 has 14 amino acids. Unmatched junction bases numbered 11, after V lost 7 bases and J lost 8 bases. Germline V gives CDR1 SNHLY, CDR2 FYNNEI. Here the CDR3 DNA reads TGTGCCAGCACGTGGGGCCCCGCGGGGGATGAGCAGTTCTTC. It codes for CASTWGPAGDEQFF.

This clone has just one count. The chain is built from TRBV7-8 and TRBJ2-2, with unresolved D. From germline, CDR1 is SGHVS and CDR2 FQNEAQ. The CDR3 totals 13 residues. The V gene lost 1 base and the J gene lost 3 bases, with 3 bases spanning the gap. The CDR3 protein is CASSLGDTGELFF. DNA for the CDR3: TGTGCCAGCAGCTTAGGAGACACCGGGGAGCTGTTTTTT.